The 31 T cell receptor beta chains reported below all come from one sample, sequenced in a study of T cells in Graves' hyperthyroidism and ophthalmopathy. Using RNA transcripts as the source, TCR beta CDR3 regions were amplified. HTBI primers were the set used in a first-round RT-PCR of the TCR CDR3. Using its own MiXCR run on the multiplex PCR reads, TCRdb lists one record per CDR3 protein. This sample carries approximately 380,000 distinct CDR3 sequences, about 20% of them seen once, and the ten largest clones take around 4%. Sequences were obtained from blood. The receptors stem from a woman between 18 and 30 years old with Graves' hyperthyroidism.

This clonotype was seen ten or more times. The CDR3: CASSTGRVATEAFF. CDR3 sequence (DNA): TGTGCCAGCAGTACCGGACGGGTGGCGACTGAAGCTTTCTTT. V usage is TRBV27 and J usage is TRBJ1-1; D ambiguous. The length of the CDR3 is 14 residues. Germline values: CDR1 MNHEY, CDR2 SMNVEV (reference sequence). Trimming pared 5 bases from V and 5 bases from J, leaving 15 bases between.

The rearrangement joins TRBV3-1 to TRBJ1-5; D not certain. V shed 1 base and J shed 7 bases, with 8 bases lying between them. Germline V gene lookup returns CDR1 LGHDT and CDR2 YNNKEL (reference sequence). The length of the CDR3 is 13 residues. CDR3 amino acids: CASSQALQQPQHF. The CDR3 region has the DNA TGTGCCAGCAGCCAAGCACTACAACAGCCCCAGCATTTT.

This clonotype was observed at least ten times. CDR3 residues: CSARTGGFYEQYF. CDR3 coding DNA: TGCAGTGCTCGGACAGGGGGCTTCTACGAGCAGTACTTC. The chain combines TRBV20-1 with TRBJ2-7; 11 bases align to TRBD1. CDR3 length: 13 residues. Germline V gene sequence: CDR1 DFQATT, CDR2 SNEGSKA (reference sequence). Unmatched junction bases numbered 3, after V lost 5 bases and J lost 3 bases.

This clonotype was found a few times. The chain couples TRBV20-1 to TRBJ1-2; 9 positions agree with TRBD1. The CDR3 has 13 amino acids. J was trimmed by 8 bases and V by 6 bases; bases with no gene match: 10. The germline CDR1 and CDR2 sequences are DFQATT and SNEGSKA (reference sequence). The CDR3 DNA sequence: TGCAGTGCGGTCCGGGACAGGGTCGAGGGCTACACCTTC. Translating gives CSAVRDRVEGYTF.

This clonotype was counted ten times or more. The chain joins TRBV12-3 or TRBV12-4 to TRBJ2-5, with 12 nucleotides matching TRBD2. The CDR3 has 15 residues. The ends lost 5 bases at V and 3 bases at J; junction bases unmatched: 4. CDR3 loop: CASSPRLAGEETQYF. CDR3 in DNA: TGTGCCAGCAGTCCCCGACTAGCGGGGGAAGAGACCCAGTACTTC.

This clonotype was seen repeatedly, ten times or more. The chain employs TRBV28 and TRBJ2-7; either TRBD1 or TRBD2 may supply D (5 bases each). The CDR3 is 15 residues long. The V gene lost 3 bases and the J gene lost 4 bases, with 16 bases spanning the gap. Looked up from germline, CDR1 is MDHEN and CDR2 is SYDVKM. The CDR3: CASSFRIGTRYEQYF. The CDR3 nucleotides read TGTGCCAGCAGTTTCAGAATAGGGACCCGGTACGAGCAGTACTTC.

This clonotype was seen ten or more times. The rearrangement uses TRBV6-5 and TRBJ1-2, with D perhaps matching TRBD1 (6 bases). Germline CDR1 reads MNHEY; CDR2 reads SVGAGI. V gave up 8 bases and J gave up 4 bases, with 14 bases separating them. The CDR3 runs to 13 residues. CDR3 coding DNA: TGTGCCAGCGGAACGGGGGCGACCTATGGCTACACCTTC. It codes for CASGTGATYGYTF.

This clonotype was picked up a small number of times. CDR3: CASSFLGKETQYF. In DNA, the CDR3 is TGTGCCAGCAGCTTTTTAGGAAAAGAGACCCAGTACTTC. The rearrangement links TRBV7-9 to TRBJ2-5; no clear D gene. CDR3 length: 13 residues. V dropped 3 bases and J dropped 3 bases, with 8 bases sitting between them. CDR1 SEHNR and CDR2 FQNEAQ come from the germline V gene (reference sequence).

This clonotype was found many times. The CDR3 reads CASSLSVGSVYGYTF. CDR3 nucleotides: TGCGCCAGCAGCCTCTCAGTCGGTTCCGTTTATGGCTACACCTTC. The chain has TRBV5-1 and TRBJ1-2; unclear D gene. The germline gives CDR1 SGHRS, CDR2 YFSETQ. Trimming left V 4 bases short and J 5 bases short, with 18 bases between. This CDR3 is 15 amino acids long.

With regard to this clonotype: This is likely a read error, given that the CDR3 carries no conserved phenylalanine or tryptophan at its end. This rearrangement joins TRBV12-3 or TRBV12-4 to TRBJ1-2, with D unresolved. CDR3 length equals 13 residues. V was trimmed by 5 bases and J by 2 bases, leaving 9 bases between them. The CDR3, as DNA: TGTGCCAGCAGTGCCCTGGGGAACTATGGCTACACCTAC. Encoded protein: CASSALGNYGYTY.

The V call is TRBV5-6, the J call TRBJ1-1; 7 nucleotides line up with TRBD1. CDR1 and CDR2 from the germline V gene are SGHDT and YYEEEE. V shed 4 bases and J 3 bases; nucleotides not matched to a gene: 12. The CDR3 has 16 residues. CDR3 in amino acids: CASSPVPGTDHTEAFF. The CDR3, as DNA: TGTGCCAGCAGCCCAGTACCGGGGACAGACCACACTGAAGCTTTCTTT.

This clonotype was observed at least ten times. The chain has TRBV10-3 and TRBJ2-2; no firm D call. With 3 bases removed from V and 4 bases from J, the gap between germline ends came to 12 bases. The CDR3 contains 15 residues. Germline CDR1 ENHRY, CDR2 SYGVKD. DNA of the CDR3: TGTGCCATCAGTGAAGGAAGGGCGGTCACCGGGGAGCTGTTTTTT. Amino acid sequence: CAISEGRAVTGELFF.

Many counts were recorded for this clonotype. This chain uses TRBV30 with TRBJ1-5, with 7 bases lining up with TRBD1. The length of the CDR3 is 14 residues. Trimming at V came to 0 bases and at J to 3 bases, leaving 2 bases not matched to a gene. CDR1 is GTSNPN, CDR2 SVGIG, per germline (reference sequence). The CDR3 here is CAWSVGQVNQPQHF. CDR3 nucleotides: TGTGCCTGGAGTGTCGGACAGGTCAATCAGCCCCAGCATTTT.

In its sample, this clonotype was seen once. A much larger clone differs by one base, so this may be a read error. The CDR3 DNA follows: TGTGCCATCTCACCTCTTCAAGGGGAGGGCACTGAAGCTTTCTTT. It codes for CAISPLQGEGTEAFF. The chain carries TRBV18 and TRBJ1-1; the D gene is possibly TRBD1 (5 bases). This CDR3 has 15 residues. Germline CDR1 is KGHSH and CDR2 is LQKENI. The full variable domain, with the rest looked up from reference TRBV18 and TRBJ1-1, is NAGVMQNPRHLVRRRGQEARLRCSPMKGHSHVYWYRQLPEEGLKFMVYLQKENIIDESGMPKERFSAEFPKEGPSILRIQQVVRGDSAAYFCAISPLQGEGTEAFFGQGTRLTVV.

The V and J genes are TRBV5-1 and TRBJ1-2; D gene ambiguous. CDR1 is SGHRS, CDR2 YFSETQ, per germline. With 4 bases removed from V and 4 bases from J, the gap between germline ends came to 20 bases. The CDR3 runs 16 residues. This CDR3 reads CASSPFSDAVLYGYTF. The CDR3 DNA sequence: TGCGCCAGCAGCCCCTTTAGTGATGCAGTCCTCTATGGCTACACCTTC.

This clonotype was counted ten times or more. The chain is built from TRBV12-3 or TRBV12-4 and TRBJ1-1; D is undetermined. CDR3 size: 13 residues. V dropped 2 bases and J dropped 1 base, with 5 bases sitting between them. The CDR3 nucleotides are TGTGCCAGCAGTTTACACCCGAACACTGAAGCTTTCTTT. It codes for CASSLHPNTEAFF.

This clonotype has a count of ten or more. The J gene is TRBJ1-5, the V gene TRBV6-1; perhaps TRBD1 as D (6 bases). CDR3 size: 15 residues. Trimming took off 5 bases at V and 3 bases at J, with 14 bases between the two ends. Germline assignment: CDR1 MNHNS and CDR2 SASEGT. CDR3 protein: CASSPTGIVNQPQHF. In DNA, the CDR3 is TGTGCCAGCAGTCCAACAGGGATTGTCAATCAGCCCCAGCATTTT.

The CDR3 DNA reads as TGCAGCGTTGGGGGGACAGACAGTAACACCGGGGAGCTGTTTTTT. This encodes CSVGGTDSNTGELFF. V and J are TRBV29-1 and TRBJ2-2; 7 nucleotides agree with TRBD1. Trimming cost V 4 bases and J 2 bases; bases outside gene matches: 7. The CDR3 totals 15 residues. Germline V CDR1 and CDR2: SQVTM, ANQGSEA.

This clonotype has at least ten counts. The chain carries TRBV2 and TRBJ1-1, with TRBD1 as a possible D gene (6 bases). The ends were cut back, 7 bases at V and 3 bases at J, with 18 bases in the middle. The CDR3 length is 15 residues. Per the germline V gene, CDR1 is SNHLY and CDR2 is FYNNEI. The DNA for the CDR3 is TGTGCCAGCACCCCAGAACAGGGTTTCTACACTGAAGCTTTCTTT. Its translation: CASTPEQGFYTEAFF.

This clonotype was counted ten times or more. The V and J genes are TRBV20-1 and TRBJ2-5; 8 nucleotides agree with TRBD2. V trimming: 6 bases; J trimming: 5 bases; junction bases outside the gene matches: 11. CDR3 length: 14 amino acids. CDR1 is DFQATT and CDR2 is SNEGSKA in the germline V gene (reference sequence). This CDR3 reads CSAIPGTSAETQYF. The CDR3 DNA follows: TGCAGTGCGATCCCCGGGACTAGTGCCGAGACCCAGTACTTC.

The DNA for the CDR3 is TGCGCCAGCAGCCAAGCGGGATTGCCCACAGATACGCAGTATTTT. This gives the protein CASSQAGLPTDTQYF. This sequence joins TRBV5-1 and TRBJ2-3; 7 nucleotides line up with TRBD2. Germline V gene lookup returns CDR1 SGHRS and CDR2 YFSETQ. Trimming at V came to 4 bases and at J to 2 bases, leaving 7 bases not matched to a gene. The CDR3 is 15 residues long.

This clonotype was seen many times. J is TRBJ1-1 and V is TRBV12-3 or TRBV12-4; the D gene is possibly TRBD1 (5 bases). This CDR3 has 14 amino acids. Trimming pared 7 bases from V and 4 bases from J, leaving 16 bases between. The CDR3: CASTGRRRGTEAFF. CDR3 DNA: TGTGCCAGCACCGGGAGGAGAAGGGGCACTGAAGCTTTCTTT.

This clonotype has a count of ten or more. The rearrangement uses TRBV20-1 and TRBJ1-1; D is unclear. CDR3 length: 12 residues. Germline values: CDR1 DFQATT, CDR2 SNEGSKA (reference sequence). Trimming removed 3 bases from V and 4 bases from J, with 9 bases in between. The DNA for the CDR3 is TGCAGTGCTAGCCGGGATAGCACTGAAGCTTTCTTT. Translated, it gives CSASRDSTEAFF.

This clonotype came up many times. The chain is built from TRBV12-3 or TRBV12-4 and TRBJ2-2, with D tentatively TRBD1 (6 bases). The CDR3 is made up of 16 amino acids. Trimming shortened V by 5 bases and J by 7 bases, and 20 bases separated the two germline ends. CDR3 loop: CASSPGRGGRDGELFF. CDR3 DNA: TGTGCCAGCAGTCCCGGGCGTGGGGGCCGGGACGGGGAGCTGTTTTTT.

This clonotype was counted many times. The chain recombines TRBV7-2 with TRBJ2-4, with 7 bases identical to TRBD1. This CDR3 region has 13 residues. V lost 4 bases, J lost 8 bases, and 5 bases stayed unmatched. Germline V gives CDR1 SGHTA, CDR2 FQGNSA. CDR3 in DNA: TGTGCCAGCAGCTCCGACAGGGCTTACATTCAGTACTTC. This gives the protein CASSSDRAYIQYF.

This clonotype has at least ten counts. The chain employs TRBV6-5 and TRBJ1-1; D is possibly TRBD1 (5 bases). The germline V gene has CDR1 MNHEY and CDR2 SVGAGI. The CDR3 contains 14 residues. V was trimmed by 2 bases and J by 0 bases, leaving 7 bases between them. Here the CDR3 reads CASSYAGMNTEAFF. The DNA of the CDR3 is TGTGCCAGCAGTTACGCAGGGATGAACACTGAAGCTTTCTTT.

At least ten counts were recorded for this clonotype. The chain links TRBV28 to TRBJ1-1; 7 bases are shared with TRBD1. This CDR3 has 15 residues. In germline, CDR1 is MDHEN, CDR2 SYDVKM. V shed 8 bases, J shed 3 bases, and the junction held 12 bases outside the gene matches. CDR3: CASGPVGQAYTEAFF. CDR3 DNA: TGTGCCAGCGGACCGGTCGGACAGGCCTACACTGAAGCTTTCTTT.

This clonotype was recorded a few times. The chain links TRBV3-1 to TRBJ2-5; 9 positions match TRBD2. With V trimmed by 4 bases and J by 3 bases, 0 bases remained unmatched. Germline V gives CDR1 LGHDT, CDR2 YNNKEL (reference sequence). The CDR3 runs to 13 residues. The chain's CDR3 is CASSRLAEETQYF. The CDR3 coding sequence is TGTGCCAGCAGCCGACTAGCGGAAGAGACCCAGTACTTC.

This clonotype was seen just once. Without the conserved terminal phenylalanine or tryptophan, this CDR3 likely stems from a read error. This CDR3 reads CASSQGRNTEAFL. As DNA, the CDR3 is TGTGCCAGCAGCCAGGGTAGGAACACTGAAGCTTTCTTG. This chain uses TRBV3-1 with TRBJ1-1, with D hard to call. The germline V and J ends were trimmed by 3 bases and 1 base, with 6 bases remaining between them. CDR1 is LGHDT, CDR2 YNNKEL, per germline (reference sequence). The CDR3 covers 13 residues.

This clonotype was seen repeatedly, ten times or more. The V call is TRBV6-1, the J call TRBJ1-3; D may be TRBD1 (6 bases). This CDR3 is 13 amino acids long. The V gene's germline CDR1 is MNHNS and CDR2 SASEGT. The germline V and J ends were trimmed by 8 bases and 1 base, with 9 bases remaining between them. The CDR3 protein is CASQGFSGNTIYF. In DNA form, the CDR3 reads TGTGCCAGCCAGGGGTTTTCTGGAAACACCATATATTTT.

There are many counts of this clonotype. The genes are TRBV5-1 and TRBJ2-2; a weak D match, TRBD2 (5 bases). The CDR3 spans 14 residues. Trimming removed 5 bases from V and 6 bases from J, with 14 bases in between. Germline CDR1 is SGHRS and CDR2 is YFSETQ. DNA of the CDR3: TGCGCCAGCAGTACTAGGGTACAATCCGGGGAGCTGTTTTTT. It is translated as CASSTRVQSGELFF.